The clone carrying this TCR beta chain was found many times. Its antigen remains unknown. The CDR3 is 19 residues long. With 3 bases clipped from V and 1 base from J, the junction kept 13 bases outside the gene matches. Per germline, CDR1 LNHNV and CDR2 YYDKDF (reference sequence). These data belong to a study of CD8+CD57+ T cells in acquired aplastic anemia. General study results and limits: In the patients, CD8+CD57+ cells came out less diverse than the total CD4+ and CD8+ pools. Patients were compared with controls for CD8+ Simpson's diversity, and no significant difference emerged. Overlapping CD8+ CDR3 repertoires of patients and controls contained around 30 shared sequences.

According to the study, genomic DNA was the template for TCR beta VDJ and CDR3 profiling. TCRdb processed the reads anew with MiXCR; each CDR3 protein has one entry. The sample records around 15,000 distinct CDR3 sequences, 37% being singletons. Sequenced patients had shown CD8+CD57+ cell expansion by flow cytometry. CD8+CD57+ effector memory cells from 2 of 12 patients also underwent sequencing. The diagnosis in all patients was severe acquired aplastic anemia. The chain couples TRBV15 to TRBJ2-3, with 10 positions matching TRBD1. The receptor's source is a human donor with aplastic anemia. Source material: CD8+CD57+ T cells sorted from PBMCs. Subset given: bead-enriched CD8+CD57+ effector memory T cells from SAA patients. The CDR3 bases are TGTGCCACCAGCAGCTTGGGGGGGACAGGGGTTTTTGGCACAGATACGCAGTATTTT. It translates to CATSSLGGTGVFGTDTQYF.